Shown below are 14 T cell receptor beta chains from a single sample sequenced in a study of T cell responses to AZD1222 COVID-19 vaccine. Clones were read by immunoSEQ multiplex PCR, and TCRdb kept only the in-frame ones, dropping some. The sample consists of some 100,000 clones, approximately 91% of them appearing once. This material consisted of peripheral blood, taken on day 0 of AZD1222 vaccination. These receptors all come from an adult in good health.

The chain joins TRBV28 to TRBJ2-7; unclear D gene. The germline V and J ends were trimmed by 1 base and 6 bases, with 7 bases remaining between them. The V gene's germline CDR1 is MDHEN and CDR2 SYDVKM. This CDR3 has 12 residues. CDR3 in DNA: TGTGCCAGCAGTTTATATGGGTTCGAGCAGTACTTC. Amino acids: CASSLYGFEQYF. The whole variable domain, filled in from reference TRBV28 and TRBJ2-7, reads DVKVTQSSRYLVKRTGEKVFLECVQDMDHENMFWYRQDPGLGLRLIYFSYDVKMKEKGDIPEGYSVSREKKERFSLILESASTNQTSMYLCASSLYGFEQYFGPGTRLTVT.

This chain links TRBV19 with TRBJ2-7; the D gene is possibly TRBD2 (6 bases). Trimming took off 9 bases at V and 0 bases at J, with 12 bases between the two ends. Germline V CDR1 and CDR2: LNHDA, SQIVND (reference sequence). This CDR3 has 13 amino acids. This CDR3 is CASGTLSSYEQYF. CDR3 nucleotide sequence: TGTGCCAGCGGGACTTTGAGCTCCTACGAGCAGTACTTC.

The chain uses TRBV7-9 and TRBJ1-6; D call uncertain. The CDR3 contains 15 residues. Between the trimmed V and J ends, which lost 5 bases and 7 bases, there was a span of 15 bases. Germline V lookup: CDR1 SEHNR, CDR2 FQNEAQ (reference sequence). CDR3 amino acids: CASSPGDYPNSPLHF. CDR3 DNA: TGTGCCAGCAGCCCCGGAGACTACCCAAATTCACCCCTCCACTTT. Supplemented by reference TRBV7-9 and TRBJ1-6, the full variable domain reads DTGVSQNPRHKITKRGQNVTFRCDPISEHNRLYWYRQTLGQGPEFLTYFQNEAQLEKSRLLSDRFSAERPKGSFSTLEIQRTEQGDSAMYLCASSPGDYPNSPLHFGNGTRLTVT.

The CDR3 loop is CASSYGPGQFQYF. CDR3 coding DNA: TGTGCCAGCAGTTACGGCCCAGGACAGTTTCAGTACTTC. This rearrangement joins TRBV6-2 or TRBV6-3 to TRBJ2-4; tentative D call: TRBD1 (6 bases). The CDR3 consists of 13 residues. Looked up from germline, CDR1 is MNHEY and CDR2 is SVGEGT. V lost 2 bases and J lost 11, with 13 bases in between.

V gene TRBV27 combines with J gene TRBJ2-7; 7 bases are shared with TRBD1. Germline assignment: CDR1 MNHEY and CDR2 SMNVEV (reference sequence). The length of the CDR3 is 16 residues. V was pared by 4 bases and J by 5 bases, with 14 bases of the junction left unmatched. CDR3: CASSSQAAQGRHEQYF. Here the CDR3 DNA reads TGTGCCAGCAGTTCCCAGGCTGCACAGGGGCGACACGAGCAGTACTTC.

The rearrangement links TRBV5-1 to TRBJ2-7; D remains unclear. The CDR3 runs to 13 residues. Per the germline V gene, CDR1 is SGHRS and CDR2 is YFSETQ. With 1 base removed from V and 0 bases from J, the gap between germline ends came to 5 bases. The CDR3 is CASSLSVSYEQYF. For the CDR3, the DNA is TGCGCCAGCAGCTTGTCGGTCTCCTACGAGCAGTACTTC.

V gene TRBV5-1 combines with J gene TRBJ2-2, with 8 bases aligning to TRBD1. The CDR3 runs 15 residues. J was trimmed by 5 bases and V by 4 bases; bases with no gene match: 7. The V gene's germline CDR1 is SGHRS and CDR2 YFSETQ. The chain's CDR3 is CASSAGQGGTGELFF. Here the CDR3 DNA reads TGCGCCAGCAGCGCCGGACAGGGTGGGACCGGGGAGCTGTTTTTT.

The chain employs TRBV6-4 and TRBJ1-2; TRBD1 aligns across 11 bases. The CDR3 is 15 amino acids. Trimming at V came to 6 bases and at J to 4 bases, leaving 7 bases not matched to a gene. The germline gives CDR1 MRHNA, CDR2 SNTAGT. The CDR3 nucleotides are TGTGCCAGCAGCCGGGGGACAGGGGGAGGCTATGGCTACACCTTC. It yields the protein CASSRGTGGGYGYTF.

The CDR3 loop reads CSVAGPGGLNTEAFF. For the CDR3, the DNA is TGCAGCGTTGCGGGTCCGGGTGGGTTGAACACTGAAGCTTTCTTT. The chain uses TRBV29-1 and TRBJ1-1, with D uncertain. CDR3 length equals 15 residues. Germline CDR1 is SQVTM and CDR2 is ANQGSEA. The V end lost 4 bases, the J end lost 0 bases, and 15 bases lay between the germline ends.

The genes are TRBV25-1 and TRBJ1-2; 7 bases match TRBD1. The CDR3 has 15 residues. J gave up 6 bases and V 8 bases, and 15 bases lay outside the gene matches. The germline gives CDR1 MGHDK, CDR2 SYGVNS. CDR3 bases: TGTGCCAGCCGCCTCTCAGGGGGGGGGCGAAATGGCTACACCTTC. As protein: CASRLSGGGRNGYTF.

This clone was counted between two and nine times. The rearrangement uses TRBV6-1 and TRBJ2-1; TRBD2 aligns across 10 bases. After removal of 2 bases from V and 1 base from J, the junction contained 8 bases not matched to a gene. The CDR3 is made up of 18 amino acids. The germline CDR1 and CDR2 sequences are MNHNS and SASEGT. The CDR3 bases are TGTGCCAGCAGTGAATGGAATAGCGGGGGGTATTCCTACAATGAGCAGTTCTTC. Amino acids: CASSEWNSGGYSYNEQFF.

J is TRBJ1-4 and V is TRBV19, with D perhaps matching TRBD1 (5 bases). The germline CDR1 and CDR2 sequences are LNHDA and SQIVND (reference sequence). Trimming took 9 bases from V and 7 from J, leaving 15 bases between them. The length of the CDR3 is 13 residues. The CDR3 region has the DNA TGTGCCAGCCCGGGGGAGGCGGGTGAAAAACTGTTTTTT. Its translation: CASPGEAGEKLFF.

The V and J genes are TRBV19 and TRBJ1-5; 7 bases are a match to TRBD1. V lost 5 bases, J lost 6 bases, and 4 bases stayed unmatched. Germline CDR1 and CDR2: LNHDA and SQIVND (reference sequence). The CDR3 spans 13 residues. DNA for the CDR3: TGTGCCAGTAGTGCGACAGGGTTTCAGCCCCAGCATTTT. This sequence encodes CASSATGFQPQHF.

The CDR3 is CASIRAGEGEQYF. CDR3 coding DNA: TGTGCCAGCATTCGGGCAGGGGAGGGCGAGCAGTACTTC. This sequence joins TRBV28 and TRBJ2-7; tentative D call: TRBD2 (7 bases). Germline assignment: CDR1 MDHEN and CDR2 SYDVKM. The germline V and J ends were trimmed by 7 bases and 6 bases, with 16 bases remaining between them. The CDR3 consists of 13 residues.